A selection of T cell receptor beta chains follows, all from one sample in a study of T-cell reconstitution after alpha-beta-depleted transplantation in children. Each CDR3 protein gets one entry after TCRdb re-called the PCR reads with MiXCR. The sample contains almost 250,000 distinct CDR3 sequences, roughly a quarter of which appear only once. Sequenced here: PBMCs, sampled before TCRalphabeta/CD19-depleted stem cell transplant. These receptors originate from a girl aged 2-10 years with Fanconi anemia, due to receive a stem cell transplant. The CDR3 runs from the conserved cysteine through the conserved F or W. The D gene is left open where the match is weak. Some rows have no size entry. The others give once, few or many, or a class for an expanded clone.

v_call: TRBV24-1
cdr3_length: 14
j_call: TRBJ2-3
clone_size: many
d_call: TRBD2
cdr3_nt: TGTGCCACCGGACTAGCGGGAGTCCCAGATACGCAGTATTTT
cdr3_aa: CATGLAGVPDTQYF

v_call: TRBV7-3
cdr3_length: 16
j_call: TRBJ2-1
clone_size: few
d_call: -
cdr3_nt: TGTGCCAGCAGCTTACCAGGAGGCCCAGTAAACAATGAGCAGTTCTTC
cdr3_aa: CASSLPGGPVNNEQFF

v_call: TRBV5-1
cdr3_length: 15
j_call: TRBJ2-7
clone_size: -
d_call: TRBD1
cdr3_nt: TGCGCCAGCAGCCCCTCTCGACAGGGACCCTACGAGCAGTACTTC
cdr3_aa: CASSPSRQGPYEQYF

v_call: TRBV5-5
cdr3_length: 15
j_call: TRBJ2-2
clone_size: -
d_call: TRBD2
cdr3_nt: TGTGCCAGCAGCTTACTAGCGGGAGAAGTCGGGGAGCTGTTTTTT
cdr3_aa: CASSLLAGEVGELFF

v_call: TRBV9
cdr3_length: 17
j_call: TRBJ2-2
clone_size: few
d_call: -
cdr3_nt: TGTGCCAGCAGCGTAGCTTTACGGGACGTTAACACCGGGGAGCTGTTTTTT
cdr3_aa: CASSVALRDVNTGELFF

v_call: TRBV20-1
cdr3_length: 14
j_call: TRBJ1-1
clone_size: many
d_call: TRBD1
cdr3_nt: TGCAGTGCTCCATCCGGACAGGGGTTCACTGAAGCTTTCTTT
cdr3_aa: CSAPSGQGFTEAFF

v_call: TRBV20-1
cdr3_length: 15
j_call: TRBJ2-1
clone_size: -
d_call: -
cdr3_nt: TGCAGTGCTAGTCGGTCATTAGGGACCTACAATGAGCAGTTCTTC
cdr3_aa: CSASRSLGTYNEQFF

v_call: TRBV20-1
cdr3_length: 15
j_call: TRBJ1-5
clone_size: -
d_call: TRBD1
cdr3_nt: TGCAGTGCTGTGCAGACAGGGGTCGTCAATCAGCCCCAGCATTTT
cdr3_aa: CSAVQTGVVNQPQHF

v_call: TRBV29-1
cdr3_length: 13
j_call: TRBJ2-2
clone_size: -
d_call: -
cdr3_nt: TGCAGCGTGACAGATCCTAACACCGGGGAGCTGTTTTTT
cdr3_aa: CSVTDPNTGELFF

v_call: TRBV28
cdr3_length: 14
j_call: TRBJ1-2
clone_size: many
d_call: -
cdr3_nt: TGTGCCAGCAGTTTGGCCCACCCAGGACATGGCTACACCTTC
cdr3_aa: CASSLAHPGHGYTF

v_call: TRBV27
cdr3_length: 10
j_call: TRBJ2-7
clone_size: -
d_call: -
cdr3_nt: TGTGCCAGCAGCCCCCACGAGCAGTACTTC
cdr3_aa: CASSPHEQYF

v_call: TRBV28
cdr3_length: 17
j_call: TRBJ2-5
clone_size: -
d_call: TRBD2
cdr3_nt: TGTGCCAGCAGTTTTAATCAGGGACTAGCGGGAGTGGGGACCCAGTACTTC
cdr3_aa: CASSFNQGLAGVGTQYF

v_call: TRBV29-1
cdr3_length: 10
j_call: TRBJ2-1
clone_size: many
d_call: -
cdr3_nt: TGCAGCGTGACAGAAGTCCAGCAGTTCTTC
cdr3_aa: CSVTEVQQFF

v_call: TRBV6-5
cdr3_length: 17
j_call: TRBJ2-1
clone_size: -
d_call: TRBD2
cdr3_nt: TGTGCCAGCAGTTACTCGGCCCTAATAGCGGGGCACAATGAGCAGTTCTTC
cdr3_aa: CASSYSALIAGHNEQFF

v_call: TRBV20-1
cdr3_length: 13
j_call: TRBJ2-7
clone_size: many
d_call: -
cdr3_nt: TGCAGTGCTAGCTGGGGGGACTCCTACGAGCAGTACTTC
cdr3_aa: CSASWGDSYEQYF

v_call: TRBV6-6
cdr3_length: 12
j_call: TRBJ2-5
clone_size: -
d_call: -
cdr3_nt: TGTGCCAGCAGTTACAGCGGTGAGACCCAGTACTTC
cdr3_aa: CASSYSGETQYF

v_call: TRBV12-3/TRBV12-4
cdr3_length: 14
j_call: TRBJ1-1
clone_size: few
d_call: -
cdr3_nt: TGTGCCATCCGCCTGTGGGAGGGGAGCACTGAAGCTTTCTTT
cdr3_aa: CAIRLWEGSTEAFF

v_call: TRBV20-1
cdr3_length: 13
j_call: TRBJ2-3
clone_size: -
d_call: -
cdr3_nt: TGCAGTGCCCGTCAGCGAGGCGCAGATACGCAGTATTTT
cdr3_aa: CSARQRGADTQYF

v_call: TRBV12-3/TRBV12-4
cdr3_length: 17
j_call: TRBJ2-1
clone_size: -
d_call: TRBD2
cdr3_nt: TGTGCCAGCACCATAGCGGGGACAACGCGCTCCTACAATGAGCAGTTCTTC
cdr3_aa: CASTIAGTTRSYNEQFF

v_call: TRBV27
cdr3_length: 14
j_call: TRBJ2-7
clone_size: many
d_call: TRBD2
cdr3_nt: TGTGCCAGCAGTTTGGGCGGGAGGTCCTACGAGCAGTACTTC
cdr3_aa: CASSLGGRSYEQYF

v_call: TRBV20-1
cdr3_length: 12
j_call: TRBJ2-3
clone_size: -
d_call: -
cdr3_nt: TGCAGTGCTCCAAGGGCCACAGATACGCAGTATTTT
cdr3_aa: CSAPRATDTQYF

v_call: TRBV2
cdr3_length: 18
j_call: TRBJ2-1
clone_size: many
d_call: TRBD2
cdr3_nt: TGTGCCAGCAGGAGACTAGCGTCGGACCCCGCTGGAGACAATGAGCAGTTCTTC
cdr3_aa: CASRRLASDPAGDNEQFF

v_call: TRBV28
cdr3_length: 15
j_call: TRBJ2-1
clone_size: -
d_call: -
cdr3_nt: TGTGCCAGCAGTCCCATTCCGACACACTTCAATGAGCAGTTCTTC
cdr3_aa: CASSPIPTHFNEQFF

v_call: TRBV29-1
cdr3_length: 12
j_call: TRBJ1-2
clone_size: -
d_call: -
cdr3_nt: TGCAGCGTTGGGGACACTAACTATGGCTACACCTTC
cdr3_aa: CSVGDTNYGYTF

v_call: TRBV20-1
cdr3_length: 12
j_call: TRBJ2-3
clone_size: few
d_call: TRBD2
cdr3_nt: TGCAGTGCAGGGAGGGGACGGGATACGCAGTATTTT
cdr3_aa: CSAGRGRDTQYF

v_call: TRBV6-2/TRBV6-3
cdr3_length: 14
j_call: TRBJ1-5
clone_size: -
d_call: TRBD1
cdr3_nt: TGTGCCAGTAAACCTGGACAGGCCAATCAGCCCCAGCATTTT
cdr3_aa: CASKPGQANQPQHF

v_call: TRBV15
cdr3_length: 15
j_call: TRBJ1-2
clone_size: -
d_call: -
cdr3_nt: TGTGCCACCAGCAGAGATTCAGGGGCGACGGATGGCTACACCTTC
cdr3_aa: CATSRDSGATDGYTF

v_call: TRBV20-1
cdr3_length: 15
j_call: TRBJ1-5
clone_size: -
d_call: TRBD1
cdr3_nt: TGCAGTGTCGTTAGACAGGGAGGTTGGAATCAGCCCCAGCATTTT
cdr3_aa: CSVVRQGGWNQPQHF

v_call: TRBV6-5
cdr3_length: 13
j_call: TRBJ2-3
clone_size: many
d_call: -
cdr3_nt: TGTGCCACCGTTAGGGCTAGCACAGATACGCAGTATTTT
cdr3_aa: CATVRASTDTQYF